This TCR beta chain was captured by sequencing in a study of CD8 T cells in ankylosing spondylitis. CDR1 SQVTM and CDR2 ANQGSEA come from the germline V gene. The CDR3 is 14 amino acids. V lost 4 bases and J lost 6; bases outside the gene matches: 7. Via MiXCR, TCRdb re-called the 5' RACE reads, giving one row per CDR3 protein. The repertoire holds approximately 140,000 distinct CDR3 sequences, with around 45% as singletons. In this sample, this clonotype turned up many times. Sequences were obtained from synovial fluid, either unsorted or a sorted T cell fraction (not recorded which). The sequence was collected from a male donor with ankylosing spondylitis. This rearrangement joins TRBV29-1 to TRBJ2-1, with 9 bases fitting TRBD1. The CDR3 nucleotides are TGCAGCGTTGTCGACAGGGGGAGTAGCAATGAGCAGTTCTTC. As protein: CSVVDRGSSNEQFF.